This section outlines one T cell receptor (beta chain) sequence together with its context. This sample is drawn from a study of radiotherapy plus CTLA-4 blockade in lung cancer. Clones were read by immunoSEQ multiplex PCR, and TCRdb kept only the in-frame ones, dropping some. Counted here are some 73,000 clones, roughly four fifths occurring once; the ten biggest clones make up roughly 10%. Trimming removed 3 bases from V and 1 base from J; junction bases left unmatched: 5. The CDR3 spans 16 residues. Germline V gene sequence: CDR1 MRHNA, CDR2 SNTAGT. The sample here was peripheral blood, taken from a patient treated with radiotherapy plus ipilimumab. The genes are TRBV6-4 and TRBJ2-3, with TRBD1 matching over 9 bases. The source of this sequence is a human donor with non-small cell lung cancer whose response to radiotherapy plus ipilimumab could not be evaluated. The CDR3 sequence is CASSEHRTGGTDTQYF. The CDR3, as DNA: TGTGCCAGCAGTGAGCACCGGACAGGGGGCACAGATACGCAGTATTTT.